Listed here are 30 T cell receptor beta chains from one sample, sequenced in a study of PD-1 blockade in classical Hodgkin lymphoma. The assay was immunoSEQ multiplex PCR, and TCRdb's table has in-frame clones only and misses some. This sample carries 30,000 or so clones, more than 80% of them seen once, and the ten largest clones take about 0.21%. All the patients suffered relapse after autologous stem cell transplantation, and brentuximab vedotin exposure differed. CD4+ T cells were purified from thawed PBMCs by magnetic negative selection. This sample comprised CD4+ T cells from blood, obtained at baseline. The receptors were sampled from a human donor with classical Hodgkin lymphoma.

The CDR3 sequence: CASSVSRGAVSEQFF. CDR3 coding DNA: TGTGCCAGCAGCGTCTCTAGGGGGGCGGTAAGTGAGCAGTTCTTC. The V call is TRBV11-2, the J call TRBJ2-1, with D perhaps assigned TRBD1 or TRBD2 (6 bases each). The CDR3 loop spans 15 amino acids. Trimming cost V 5 bases and J 9 bases, with 20 bases left between them. Germline V CDR1 and CDR2: SGHAT, FQNNGV.

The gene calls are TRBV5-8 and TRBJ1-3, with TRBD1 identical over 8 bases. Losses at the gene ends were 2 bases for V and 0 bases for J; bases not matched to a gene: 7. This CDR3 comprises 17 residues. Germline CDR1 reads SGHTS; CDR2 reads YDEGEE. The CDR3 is CASSFVQGAISGNTIYF. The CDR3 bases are TGTGCCAGCAGCTTTGTTCAGGGGGCGATCTCTGGAAACACCATATATTTT.

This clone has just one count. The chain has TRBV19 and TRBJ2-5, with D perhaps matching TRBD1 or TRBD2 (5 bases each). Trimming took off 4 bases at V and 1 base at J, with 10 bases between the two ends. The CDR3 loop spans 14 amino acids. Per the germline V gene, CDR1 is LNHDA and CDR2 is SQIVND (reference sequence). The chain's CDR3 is CASSSRDGQETQYF. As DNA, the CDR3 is TGTGCCAGTAGTAGCCGGGACGGCCAAGAGACCCAGTACTTC. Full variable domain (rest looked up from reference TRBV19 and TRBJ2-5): DGGITQSPKYLFRKEGQNVTLSCEQNLNHDAMYWYRQDPGQGLRLIYYSQIVNDFQKGDIAEGYSVSREKKESFPLTVTSAQKNPTAFYLCASSSRDGQETQYFGPGTRLLVL.

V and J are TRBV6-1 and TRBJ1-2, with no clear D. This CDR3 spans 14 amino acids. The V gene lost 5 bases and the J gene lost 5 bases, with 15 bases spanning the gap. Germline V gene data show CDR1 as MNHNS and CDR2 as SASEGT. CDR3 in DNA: TGTGCCAGCAGTTCCTTTAGAACCTCGTATGGCTACACCTTC. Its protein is CASSSFRTSYGYTF.

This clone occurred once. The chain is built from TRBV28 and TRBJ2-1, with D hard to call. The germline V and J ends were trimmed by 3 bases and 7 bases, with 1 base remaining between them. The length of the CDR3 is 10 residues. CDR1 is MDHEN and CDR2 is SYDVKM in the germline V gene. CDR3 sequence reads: CASSLNEQFF. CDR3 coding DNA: TGTGCCAGCAGTTTGAATGAGCAGTTCTTC.

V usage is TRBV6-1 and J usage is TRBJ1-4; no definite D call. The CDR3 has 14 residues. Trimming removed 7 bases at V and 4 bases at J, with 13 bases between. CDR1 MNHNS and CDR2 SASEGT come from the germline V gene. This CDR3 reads CASMTIGFNEKLFF. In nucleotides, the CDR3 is TGTGCCAGCATGACTATAGGATTTAATGAAAAACTGTTTTTT.

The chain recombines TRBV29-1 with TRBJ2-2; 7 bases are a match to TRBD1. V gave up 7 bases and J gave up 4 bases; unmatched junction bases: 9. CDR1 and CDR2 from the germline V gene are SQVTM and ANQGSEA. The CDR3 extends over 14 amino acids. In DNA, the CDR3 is TGCAGCGCTCTACTGACAGGGATCACCGGGGAGCTGTTTTTT. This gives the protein CSALLTGITGELFF.

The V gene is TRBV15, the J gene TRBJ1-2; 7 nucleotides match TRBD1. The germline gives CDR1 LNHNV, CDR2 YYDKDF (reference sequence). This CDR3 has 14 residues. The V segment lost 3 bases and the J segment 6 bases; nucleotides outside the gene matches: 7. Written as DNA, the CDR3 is TGTGCCACCAGCAGTCGGACAGGTGTGCATGGCTACACCTTC. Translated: CATSSRTGVHGYTF.

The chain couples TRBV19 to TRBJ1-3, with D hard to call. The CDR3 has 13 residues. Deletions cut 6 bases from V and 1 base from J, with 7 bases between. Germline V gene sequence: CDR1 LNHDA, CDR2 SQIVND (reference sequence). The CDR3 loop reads CASSLGSGNTIYF. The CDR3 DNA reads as TGTGCCAGTAGCCTGGGATCTGGAAACACCATATATTTT.

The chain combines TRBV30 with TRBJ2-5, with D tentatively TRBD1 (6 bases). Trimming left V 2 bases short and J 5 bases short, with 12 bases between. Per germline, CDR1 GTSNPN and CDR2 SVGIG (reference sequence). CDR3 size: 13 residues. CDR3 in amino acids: CAWSFAGAETQYF. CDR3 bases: TGTGCCTGGAGTTTTGCAGGGGCGGAGACCCAGTACTTC.

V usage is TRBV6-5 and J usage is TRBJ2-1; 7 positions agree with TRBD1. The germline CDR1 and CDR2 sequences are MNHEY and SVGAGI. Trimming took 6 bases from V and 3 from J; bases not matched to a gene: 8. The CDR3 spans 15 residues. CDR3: CASRGGQLLYNEQFF. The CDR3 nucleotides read TGTGCCAGCAGAGGGGGACAGCTCCTCTACAATGAGCAGTTCTTC.

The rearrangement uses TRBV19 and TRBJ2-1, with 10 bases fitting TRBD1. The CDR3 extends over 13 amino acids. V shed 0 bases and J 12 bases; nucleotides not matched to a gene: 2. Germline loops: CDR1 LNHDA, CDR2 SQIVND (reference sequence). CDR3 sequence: CASSIDRDRGQFF. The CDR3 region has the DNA TGTGCCAGTAGTATAGACCGGGACAGGGGGCAGTTCTTC.

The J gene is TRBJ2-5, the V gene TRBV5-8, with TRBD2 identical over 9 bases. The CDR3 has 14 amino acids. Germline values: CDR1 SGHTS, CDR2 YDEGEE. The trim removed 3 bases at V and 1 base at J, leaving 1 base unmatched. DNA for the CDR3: TGTGCCAGCAGCTCGGGACTAGCCCAAGAGACCCAGTACTTC. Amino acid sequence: CASSSGLAQETQYF. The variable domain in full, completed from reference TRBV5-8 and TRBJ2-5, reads EAGVTQSPTHLIKTRGQQATLRCSPISGHTSVYWYQQALGLGLQFLLWYDEGEERNRGNFPPRFSGRQFPNYSSELNVNALELEDSALYLCASSSGLAQETQYFGPGTRLLVL.

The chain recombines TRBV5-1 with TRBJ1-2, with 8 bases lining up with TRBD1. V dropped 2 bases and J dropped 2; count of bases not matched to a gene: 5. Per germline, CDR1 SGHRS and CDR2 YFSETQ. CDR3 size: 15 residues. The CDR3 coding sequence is TGCGCCAGCAGCTTATGGGGACAGGACAACTATGGCTACACCTTC. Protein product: CASSLWGQDNYGYTF.

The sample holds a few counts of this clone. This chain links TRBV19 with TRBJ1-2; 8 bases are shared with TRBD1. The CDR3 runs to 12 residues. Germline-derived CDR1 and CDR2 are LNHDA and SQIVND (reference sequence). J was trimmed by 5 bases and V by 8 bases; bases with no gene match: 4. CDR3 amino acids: CASCDRGYGYTF. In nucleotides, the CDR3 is TGTGCCAGTTGCGACAGGGGATATGGCTACACCTTC.

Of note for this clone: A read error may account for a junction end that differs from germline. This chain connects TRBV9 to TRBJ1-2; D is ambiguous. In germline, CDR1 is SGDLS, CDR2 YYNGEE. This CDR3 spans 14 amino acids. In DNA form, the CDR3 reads TGTGCCAGCACCGTAGGTAACGGTCCGGGTGGCTACACCTTC. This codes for CASTVGNGPGGYTF.

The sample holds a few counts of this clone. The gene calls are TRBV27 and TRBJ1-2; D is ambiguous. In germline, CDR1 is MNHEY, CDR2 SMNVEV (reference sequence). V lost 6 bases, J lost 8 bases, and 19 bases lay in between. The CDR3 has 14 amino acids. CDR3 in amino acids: CASSSRRKAMGYTF. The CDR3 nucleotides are TGTGCCAGCAGCTCACGACGGAAGGCCATGGGCTACACCTTC.

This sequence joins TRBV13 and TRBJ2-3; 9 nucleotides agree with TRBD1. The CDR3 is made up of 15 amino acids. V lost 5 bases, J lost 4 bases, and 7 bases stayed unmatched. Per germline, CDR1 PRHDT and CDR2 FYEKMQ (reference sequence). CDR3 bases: TGTGCCAGCAGCCAAAGGGGGACAGGGTCAGATACGCAGTATTTT. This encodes CASSQRGTGSDTQYF.

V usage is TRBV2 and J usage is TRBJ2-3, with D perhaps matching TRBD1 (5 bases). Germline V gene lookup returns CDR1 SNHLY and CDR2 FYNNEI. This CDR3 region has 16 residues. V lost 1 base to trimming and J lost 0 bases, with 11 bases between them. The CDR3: CASSEVLGASTDTQYF. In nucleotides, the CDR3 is TGTGCCAGCAGTGAAGTTCTAGGGGCCAGCACAGATACGCAGTATTTT.

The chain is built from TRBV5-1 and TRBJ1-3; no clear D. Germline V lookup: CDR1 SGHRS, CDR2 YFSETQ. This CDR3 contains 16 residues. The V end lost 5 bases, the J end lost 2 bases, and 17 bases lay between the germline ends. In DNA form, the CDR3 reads TGCGCCAGCAGTCATGGCTCCCCGACCGCTGGAAACACCATATATTTT. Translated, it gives CASSHGSPTAGNTIYF.

CDR3 coding DNA: TGCGCCAGCAGGGGTGGCACCTACGAGCAGTACTTC. Its translation: CASRGGTYEQYF. The rearrangement uses TRBV5-1 and TRBJ2-7; D not resolved. CDR3 size: 12 residues. Germline assignment: CDR1 SGHRS and CDR2 YFSETQ. V was cut by 5 bases and J by 2 bases, with 8 bases left in between.

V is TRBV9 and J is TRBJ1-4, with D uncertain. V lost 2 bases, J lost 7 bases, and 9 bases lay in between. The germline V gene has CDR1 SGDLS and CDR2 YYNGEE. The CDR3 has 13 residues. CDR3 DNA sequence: TGTGCCAGCAGCGTTGGCAGTGCTGAAAAACTGTTTTTT. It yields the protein CASSVGSAEKLFF. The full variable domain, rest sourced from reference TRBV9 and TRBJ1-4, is DSGVTQTPKHLITATGQRVTLRCSPRSGDLSVYWYQQSLDQGLQFLIQYYNGEERAKGNILERFSAQQFPDLHSELNLSSLELGDSALYFCASSVGSAEKLFFGSGTQLSVL.

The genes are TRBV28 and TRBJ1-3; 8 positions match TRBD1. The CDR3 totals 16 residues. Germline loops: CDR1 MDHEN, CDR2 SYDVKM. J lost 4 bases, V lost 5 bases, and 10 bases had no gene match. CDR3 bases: TGTGCCAGCAGTCCTTCGACAGGGGTCCCCGGAAACACCATATATTTT. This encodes CASSPSTGVPGNTIYF.

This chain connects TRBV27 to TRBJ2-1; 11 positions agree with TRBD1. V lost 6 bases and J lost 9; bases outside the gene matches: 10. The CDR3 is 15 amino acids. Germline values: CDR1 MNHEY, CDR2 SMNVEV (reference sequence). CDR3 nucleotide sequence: TGTGCCAGCAGGATCGGGACAGGGGGGACCAGTGAGCAGTTCTTC. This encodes CASRIGTGGTSEQFF.

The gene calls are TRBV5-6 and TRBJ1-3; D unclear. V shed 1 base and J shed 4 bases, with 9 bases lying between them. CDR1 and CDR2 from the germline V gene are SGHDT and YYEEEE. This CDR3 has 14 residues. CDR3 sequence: CASSLRATGNTIYF. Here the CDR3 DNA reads TGTGCCAGCAGCTTGAGGGCTACGGGAAACACCATATATTTT. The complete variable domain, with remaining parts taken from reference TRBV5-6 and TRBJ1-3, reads DAGVTQSPTHLIKTRGQQVTLRCSPKSGHDTVSWYQQALGQGPQFIFQYYEEEERQRGNFPDRFSGHQFPNYSSELNVNALLLGDSALYLCASSLRATGNTIYFGEGSWLTVV.

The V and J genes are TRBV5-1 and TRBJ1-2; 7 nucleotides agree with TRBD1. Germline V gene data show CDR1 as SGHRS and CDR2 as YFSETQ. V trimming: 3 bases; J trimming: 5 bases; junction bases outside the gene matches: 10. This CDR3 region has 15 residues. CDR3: CASSSTDRVKYGYTF. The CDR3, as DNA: TGCGCCAGCAGCTCGACCGACAGGGTAAAGTATGGCTACACCTTC.

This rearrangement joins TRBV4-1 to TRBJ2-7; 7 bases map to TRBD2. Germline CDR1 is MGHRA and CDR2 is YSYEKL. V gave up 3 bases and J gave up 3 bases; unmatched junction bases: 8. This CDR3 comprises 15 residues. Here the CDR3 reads CASSHGLAGIYEQYF. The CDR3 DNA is TGCGCCAGCAGCCATGGGTTAGCGGGCATCTACGAGCAGTACTTC.

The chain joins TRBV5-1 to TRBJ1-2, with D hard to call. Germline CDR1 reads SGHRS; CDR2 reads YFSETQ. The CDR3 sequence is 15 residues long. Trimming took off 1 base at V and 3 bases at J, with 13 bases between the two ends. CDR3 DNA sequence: TGCGCCAGCAGCTTGTACGGGGTTTCGGACTATGGCTACACCTTC. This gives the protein CASSLYGVSDYGYTF.

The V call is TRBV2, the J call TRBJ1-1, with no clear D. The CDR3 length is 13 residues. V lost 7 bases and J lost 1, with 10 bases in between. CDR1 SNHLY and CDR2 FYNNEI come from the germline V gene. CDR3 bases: TGTGCCAGCAACCCTACACGGAACACTGAAGCTTTCTTT. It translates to CASNPTRNTEAFF.

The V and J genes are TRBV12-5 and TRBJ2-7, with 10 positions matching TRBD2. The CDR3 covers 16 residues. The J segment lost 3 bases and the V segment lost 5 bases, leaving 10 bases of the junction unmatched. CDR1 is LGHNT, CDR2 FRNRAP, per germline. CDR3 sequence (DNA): TGTGCTAGTGGTACCCCGAGACTAGCGGGTGGCTACGAGCAGTACTTC. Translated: CASGTPRLAGGYEQYF.